This record covers a single T cell receptor beta chain. Its target is unknown. The data stem from a study of shared clonotypes between healthy human individuals. Whole-study results and caveats: Naive subsets usually exceeded memory subsets in estimated richness.

V was shortened by 3 bases and J by 6 bases, with 15 bases between the two germline ends. Germline-derived CDR1 and CDR2 are ENHRY and SYGVKD. The CDR3 has 15 residues. The repertoire was sequenced with immunoSEQ multiplex PCR; TCRdb's copy has only in-frame clones and lacks some. The table includes about 1,500,000 clones, roughly 96% detected once. Each donor was a Caucasian adult residing in Nashville, Tennessee. V is TRBV10-3 and J is TRBJ2-1; tentatively, D is TRBD1 or TRBD2 (5 bases each). This clonotype was sampled from a man under 40 in good health. The sample taken for sequencing was naive CD4+ T cells sorted from blood. Specified subset: CD45RA+ positively selected. The CDR3 sequence is CAISEWGGSVNEQFF. The CDR3 bases are TGTGCCATCAGTGAATGGGGCGGGTCGGTCAATGAGCAGTTCTTC.